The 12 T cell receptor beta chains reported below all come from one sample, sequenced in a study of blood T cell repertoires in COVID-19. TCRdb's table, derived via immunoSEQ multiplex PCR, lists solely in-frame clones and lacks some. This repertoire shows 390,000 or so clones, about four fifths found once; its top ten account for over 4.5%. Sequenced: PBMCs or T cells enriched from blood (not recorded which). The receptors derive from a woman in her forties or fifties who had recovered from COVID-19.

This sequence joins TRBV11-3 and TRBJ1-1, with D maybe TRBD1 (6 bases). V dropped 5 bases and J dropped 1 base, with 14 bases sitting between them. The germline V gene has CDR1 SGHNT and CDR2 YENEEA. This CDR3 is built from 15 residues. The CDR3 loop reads CASSQDGRGNTEAFF. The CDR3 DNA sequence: TGTGCCAGCAGCCAAGACGGCAGGGGGAACACTGAAGCTTTCTTT.

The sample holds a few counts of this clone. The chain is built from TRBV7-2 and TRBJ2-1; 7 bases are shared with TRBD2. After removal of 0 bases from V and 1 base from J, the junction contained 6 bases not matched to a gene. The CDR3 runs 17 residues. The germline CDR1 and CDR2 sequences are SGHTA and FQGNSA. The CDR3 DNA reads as TGTGCCAGCAGCTTAGCGGCCACAGCGGGGTCCTACAATGAGCAGTTCTTC. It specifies CASSLAATAGSYNEQFF. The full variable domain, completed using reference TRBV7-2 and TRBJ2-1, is GAGVSQSPSNKVTEKGKDVELRCDPISGHTALYWYRQSLGQGLEFLIYFQGNSAPDKSGLPSDRFSAERTGGSVSTLTIQRTQQEDSAVYLCASSLAATAGSYNEQFFGPGTRLTVL.

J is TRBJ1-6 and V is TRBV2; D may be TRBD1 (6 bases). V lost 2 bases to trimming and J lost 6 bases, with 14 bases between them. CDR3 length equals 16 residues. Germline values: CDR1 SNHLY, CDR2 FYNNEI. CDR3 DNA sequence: TGTGCCAGCAGTGAAACTTTGGGGGCGCTTAATTCACCCCTCCACTTT. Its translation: CASSETLGALNSPLHF.

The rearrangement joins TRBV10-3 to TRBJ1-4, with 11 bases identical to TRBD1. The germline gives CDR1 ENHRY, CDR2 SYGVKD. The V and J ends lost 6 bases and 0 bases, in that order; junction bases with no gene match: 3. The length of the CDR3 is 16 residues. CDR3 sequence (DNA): TGTGCCATCAGACCGGGACAGGGGGCAACTAATGAAAAACTGTTTTTT. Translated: CAIRPGQGATNEKLFF.

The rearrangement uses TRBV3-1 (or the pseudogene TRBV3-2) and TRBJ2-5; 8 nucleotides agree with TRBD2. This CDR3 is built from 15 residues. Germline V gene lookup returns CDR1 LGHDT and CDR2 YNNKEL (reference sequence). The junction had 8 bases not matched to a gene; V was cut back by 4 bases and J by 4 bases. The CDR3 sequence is CASSPAGTSGETQYF. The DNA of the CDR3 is TGTGCCAGCAGCCCGGCCGGGACTAGTGGAGAGACCCAGTACTTC.

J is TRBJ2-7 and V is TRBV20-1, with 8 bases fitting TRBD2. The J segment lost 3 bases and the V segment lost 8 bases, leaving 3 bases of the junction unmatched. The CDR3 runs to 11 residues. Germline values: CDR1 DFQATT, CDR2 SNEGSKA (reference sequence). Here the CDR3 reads CSTGTSYEQYF. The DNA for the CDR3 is TGCAGTACCGGGACTAGCTACGAGCAGTACTTC.

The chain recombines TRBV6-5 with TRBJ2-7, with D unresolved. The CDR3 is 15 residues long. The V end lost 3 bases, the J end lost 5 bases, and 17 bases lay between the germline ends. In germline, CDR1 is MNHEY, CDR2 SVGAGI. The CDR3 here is CASSYITAPDDEQYF. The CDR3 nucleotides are TGTGCCAGCAGTTATATCACAGCCCCTGACGACGAGCAGTACTTC.

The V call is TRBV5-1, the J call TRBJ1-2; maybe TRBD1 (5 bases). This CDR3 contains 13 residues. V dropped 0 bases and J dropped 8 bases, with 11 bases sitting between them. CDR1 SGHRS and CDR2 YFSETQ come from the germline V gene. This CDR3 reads CASSLEGVEGYTF. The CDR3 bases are TGCGCCAGCAGCTTGGAAGGGGTAGAGGGCTACACCTTC.

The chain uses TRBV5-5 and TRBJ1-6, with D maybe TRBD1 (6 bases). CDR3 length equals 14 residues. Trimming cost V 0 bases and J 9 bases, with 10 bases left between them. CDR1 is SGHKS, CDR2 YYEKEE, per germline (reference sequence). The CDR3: CASSLAGTFSPLHF. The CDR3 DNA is TGTGCCAGCAGCTTGGCCGGGACATTTTCACCCCTCCACTTT. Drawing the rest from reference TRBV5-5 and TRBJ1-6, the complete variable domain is DAGVTQSPTHLIKTRGQQVTLRCSPISGHKSVSWYQQVLGQGPQFIFQYYEKEERGRGNFPDRFSARQFPNYSSELNVNALLLGDSALYLCASSLAGTFSPLHFGNGTRLTVT.

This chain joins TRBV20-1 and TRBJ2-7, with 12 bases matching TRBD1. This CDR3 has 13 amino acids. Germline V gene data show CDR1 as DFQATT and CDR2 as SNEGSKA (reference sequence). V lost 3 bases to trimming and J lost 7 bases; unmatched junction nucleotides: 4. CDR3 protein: CSASGTGGYEQYF. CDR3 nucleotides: TGCAGTGCTAGTGGGACAGGGGGCTATGAGCAGTACTTC.

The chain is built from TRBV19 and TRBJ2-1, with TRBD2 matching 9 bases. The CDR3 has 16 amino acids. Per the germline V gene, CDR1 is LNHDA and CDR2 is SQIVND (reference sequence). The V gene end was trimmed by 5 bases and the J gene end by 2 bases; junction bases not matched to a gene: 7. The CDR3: CASSPELAGPYNEQFF. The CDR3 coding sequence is TGTGCCAGTAGTCCCGAGCTAGCGGGGCCCTACAATGAGCAGTTCTTC.

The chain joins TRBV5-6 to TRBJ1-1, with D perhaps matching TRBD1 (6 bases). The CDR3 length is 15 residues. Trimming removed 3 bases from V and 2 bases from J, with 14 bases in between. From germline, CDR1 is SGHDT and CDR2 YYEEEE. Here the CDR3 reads CASSWWGTPNTEAFF. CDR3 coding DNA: TGTGCCAGCAGCTGGTGGGGGACACCAAACACTGAAGCTTTCTTT.